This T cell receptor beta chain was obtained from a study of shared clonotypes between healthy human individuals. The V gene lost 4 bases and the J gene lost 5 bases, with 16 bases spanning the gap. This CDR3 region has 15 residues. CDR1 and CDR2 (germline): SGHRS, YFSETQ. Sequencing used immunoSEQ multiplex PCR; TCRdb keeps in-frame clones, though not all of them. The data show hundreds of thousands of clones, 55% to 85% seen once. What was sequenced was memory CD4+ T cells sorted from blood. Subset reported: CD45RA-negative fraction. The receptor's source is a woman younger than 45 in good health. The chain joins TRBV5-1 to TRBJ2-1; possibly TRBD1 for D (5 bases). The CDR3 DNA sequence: TGCGCCAGCAGCGTGGGGCCACTGGGCGACAATGAGCAGTTCTTC. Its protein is CASSVGPLGDNEQFF.